These T cell receptor beta chains were read from a single sample in a study of cytomegalovirus exposure and HLA in healthy donors. Repertoires were generated with immunoSEQ multiplex PCR, while TCRdb's copy carries only in-frame clones and drops some. The table records about 160,000 clones, about four fifths of them present only once. Sequenced material: PBMCs. The source of these receptors is a woman aged 45-65 years in good health and CMV-seronegative. Each CDR3 is given with its conserved first and last residue. D genes are given only for firm matches. A clone size is listed for some rows: how often the clone was seen (once, few, many), or a class if it is expanded.

NA TRBJ1-2 TRBD1 TRBV2 11 TGTGCCAGCAGTCTTGACAGGGTGATCACCTTC CASSLDRVITF
NA TRBJ2-5 TRBD2 TRBV2 14 TGTGCCAGCAGTGAGTCGCGGGGGGGGGAGACCCAGTACTTC CASSESRGGETQYF
once TRBJ1-1 TRBD1 TRBV9 15 TGTGCCAGCAGCGCCCAGACAGGGGTCGGCACTGAAGCTTTCTTT CASSAQTGVGTEAFF
NA TRBJ1-1 NA TRBV14 13 TGTGCCAGCAGCCAAGGACCCGGGACTGAAGCTTTCTTT CASSQGPGTEAFF
NA TRBJ2-1 TRBD2 TRBV11-2 17 TGTGCCAGCAGCTTTACTAGCGGGAGGCCCTCGGGGGCGGAGCAGTTCTTC CASSFTSGRPSGAEQFF
once TRBJ1-2 NA TRBV6-1 15 TGTGCCAGCAGTGAAGCGGCAGGGTGGGACTATGGCTACACCTTC CASSEAAGWDYGYTF
NA TRBJ2-3 NA TRBV7-8 14 TGTGCCAGCAGGCGCAGGGGGGAAACAGATACGCAGTATTTT CASRRRGETDTQYF
NA TRBJ1-6 NA TRBV28 12 TGTGCCAGCAGTTTCTCCAATTCACCCCTCCACTTT CASSFSNSPLHF
NA TRBJ2-3 TRBD2 TRBV7-9 16 TGTGCCAGCAGCCAGGGGACTAGCGGACCTCTGGATACGCAGTATTTT CASSQGTSGPLDTQYF
NA TRBJ2-1 NA TRBV2 15 TGTGCCAGCACCGGTAGGCTAGCCTCCTACAATGAGCAGTTCTTC CASTGRLASYNEQFF
once TRBJ2-1 NA TRBV11-2 18 TGTGCCAGCAGCTTATATTTAGCGACAAGTATACCAGAAAATGAGCAGTTCTTC CASSLYLATSIPENEQFF
few TRBJ1-5 NA TRBV18 13 TGTGCCAGCTCACTCGGGAGGGGGCAGCCCCAGCATTTT CASSLGRGQPQHF
NA TRBJ2-1 TRBD2 TRBV10-2 15 TGCGCCAGCAGCGTAGCGGGGGGGCGGTCGGATGAGCAGTTCTTC CASSVAGGRSDEQFF
NA TRBJ2-1 TRBD2 TRBV13 14 TGTGCCAGCAGTCCAATAGCGGGAAACAATGAGCAGTTCTTC CASSPIAGNNEQFF